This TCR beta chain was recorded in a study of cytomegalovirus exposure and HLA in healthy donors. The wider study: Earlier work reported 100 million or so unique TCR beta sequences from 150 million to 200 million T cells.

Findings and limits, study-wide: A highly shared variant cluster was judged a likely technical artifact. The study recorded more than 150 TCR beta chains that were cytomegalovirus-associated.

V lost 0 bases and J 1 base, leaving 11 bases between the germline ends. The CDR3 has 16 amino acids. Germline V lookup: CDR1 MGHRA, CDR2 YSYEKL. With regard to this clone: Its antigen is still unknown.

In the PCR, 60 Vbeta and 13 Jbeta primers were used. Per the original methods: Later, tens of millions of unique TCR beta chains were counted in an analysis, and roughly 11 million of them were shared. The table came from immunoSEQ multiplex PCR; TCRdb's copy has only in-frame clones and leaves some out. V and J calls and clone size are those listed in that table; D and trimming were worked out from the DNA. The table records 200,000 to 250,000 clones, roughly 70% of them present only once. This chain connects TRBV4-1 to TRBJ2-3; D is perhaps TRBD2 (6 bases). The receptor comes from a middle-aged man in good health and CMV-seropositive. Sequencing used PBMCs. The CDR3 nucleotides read TGCGCCAGCAGCCAAGAGGGAGGCGATGGCACAGATACGCAGTATTTT. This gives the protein CASSQEGGDGTDTQYF.